The 19 T cell receptor beta chains reported below all come from one sample, sequenced in a study of T cells after yellow fever vaccination. TCRdb processed the 5' RACE reads anew with MiXCR; each CDR3 protein has one entry. The repertoire includes approximately 550,000 distinct CDR3 sequences, approximately 12% of them detected once, and around 15% sits in the top ten. The material sequenced was PBMCs, taken on the day of the yellow fever booster vaccination. The receptors were gathered from a man aged 25-40 years who received the YFV17D yellow fever vaccine.

A few counts support this clonotype. J is TRBJ2-1 and V is TRBV6-1; D ambiguous. The CDR3 spans 16 residues. Germline CDR1 reads MNHNS; CDR2 reads SASEGT. V dropped 5 bases and J dropped 4 bases, with 18 bases sitting between them. This CDR3 reads CASSKTTDWTYNEQFF. CDR3 DNA: TGTGCCAGCAGTAAAACAACTGACTGGACGTACAATGAGCAGTTCTTC.

This clonotype was seen repeatedly, ten times or more. V is TRBV9 and J is TRBJ2-3; D possibly corresponds to TRBD2 (5 bases). Deletions cut 4 bases from V and 0 bases from J, with 12 bases between. The CDR3 runs to 15 residues. CDR1 is SGDLS, CDR2 YYNGEE, per germline. CDR3 residues: CASSSWTASTDTQYF. The CDR3 DNA reads TGTGCCAGCAGCTCTTGGACTGCTAGCACAGATACGCAGTATTTT.

In its sample, this clonotype was seen a few times. V is TRBV7-2 and J is TRBJ2-4; D is undetermined. Germline V CDR1 and CDR2: SGHTA, FQGNSA. The ends were cut back, 1 base at V and 5 bases at J, with 15 bases in the middle. The CDR3 extends over 16 amino acids. The CDR3 protein is CASSLVGGRNQNIQYF. In DNA, the CDR3 is TGTGCCAGCAGCTTAGTGGGCGGACGGAACCAAAACATTCAGTACTTC.

This clonotype has a count of ten or more. DNA for the CDR3: TGCAGCGTTGACTCTCGGGAAGCGGGGCAGTACTTC. It specifies CSVDSREAGQYF. The gene calls are TRBV29-1 and TRBJ2-7; D might be TRBD2 (6 bases). Germline CDR1 is SQVTM and CDR2 is ANQGSEA. Between the trimmed V and J ends, which lost 3 bases and 9 bases, there was a span of 15 bases. The CDR3 length is 12 residues.

The rearrangement joins TRBV9 to TRBJ2-1, with 14 bases fitting TRBD2. In germline, CDR1 is SGDLS, CDR2 YYNGEE. There are 16 residues in the CDR3. J gave up 7 bases and V 1 base, and 4 bases lay outside the gene matches. CDR3 loop: CASSVTGTSGRNEQFF. CDR3 DNA: TGTGCCAGCAGCGTAACCGGGACTAGCGGGAGAAATGAGCAGTTCTTC.

The chain combines TRBV18 with TRBJ2-7; D possibly corresponds to TRBD1 (5 bases). Trimming pared 5 bases from V and 0 bases from J, leaving 8 bases between. Per germline, CDR1 KGHSH and CDR2 LQKENI. CDR3 length: 13 residues. This chain's CDR3 is CASSTGPSYEQYF. DNA of the CDR3: TGTGCCAGCTCAACAGGACCCTCCTACGAGCAGTACTTC.

This clonotype was seen repeatedly, ten times or more. The V and J genes are TRBV7-9 and TRBJ1-4; D ambiguous. The ends were cut back, 1 base at V and 8 bases at J, with 8 bases in the middle. From germline, CDR1 is SEHNR and CDR2 FQNEAQ (reference sequence). This CDR3 has 13 amino acids. CDR3: CASSLVGVEKLFF. The DNA for the CDR3 is TGTGCCAGCAGCTTAGTCGGGGTGGAAAAACTGTTTTTT.

This clonotype was found a few times. The V and J genes are TRBV10-3 and TRBJ2-1; 13 bases agree with TRBD2. The length of the CDR3 is 13 residues. Germline V gives CDR1 ENHRY, CDR2 SYGVKD. Trimming removed 11 bases from V and 9 bases from J; junction bases left unmatched: 7. The CDR3 loop reads CAAGLAGAAEQFF. CDR3 nucleotide sequence: TGTGCCGCAGGACTAGCGGGAGCTGCTGAGCAGTTCTTC.

The DNA of the CDR3 is TGCGCCAGCAGCCAAGTGGGCCGGGCGGAGGCCTACGAGCAGTACTTC. This gives the protein CASSQVGRAEAYEQYF. The chain recombines TRBV4-3 with TRBJ2-7, with D possibly being TRBD2 (5 bases). This CDR3 has 16 residues. Per germline, CDR1 LGHNA and CDR2 YSLEER. V was cut by 1 base and J by 2 bases, with 15 bases left in between.

In this sample, this clonotype turned up a few times. The chain is built from TRBV20-1 and TRBJ2-3; 7 bases map to TRBD2. CDR3 length: 17 amino acids. J gave up 1 base and V 2 bases, and 12 bases lay outside the gene matches. The germline CDR1 and CDR2 sequences are DFQATT and SNEGSKA (reference sequence). CDR3 region: CSARRLKTGGGTDTQYF. The CDR3 bases are TGCAGTGCTAGACGACTTAAGACGGGAGGTGGCACAGATACGCAGTATTTT.

The sample holds a few counts of this clonotype. This chain joins TRBV11-2 and TRBJ2-3; 8 nucleotides line up with TRBD2. The V segment lost 10 bases and the J segment 2 bases; nucleotides outside the gene matches: 14. The V gene's germline CDR1 is SGHAT and CDR2 FQNNGV. The CDR3 consists of 16 residues. In DNA form, the CDR3 reads TGTGCCACATCCCGTGTGGCGGGAGGATTCACAGATACGCAGTATTTT. Translation: CATSRVAGGFTDTQYF.

The chain is built from TRBV11-2 and TRBJ2-1, with 8 bases that match TRBD2. The CDR3 sequence is 16 residues long. Germline-derived CDR1 and CDR2 are SGHAT and FQNNGV. V dropped 5 bases and J dropped 7; count of bases not matched to a gene: 13. The DNA of the CDR3 is TGTGCCAGCAGCACACATCGAAGCGGGAGTAGGAATGAGCAGTTCTTC. Its protein is CASSTHRSGSRNEQFF.

This clonotype came up a few times. The rearrangement links TRBV18 to TRBJ2-6, with TRBD2 matching over 12 bases. This CDR3 has 20 amino acids. Trimming at V came to 1 base and at J to 0 bases, leaving 7 bases not matched to a gene. The germline V gene has CDR1 KGHSH and CDR2 LQKENI. The CDR3 here is CASSPQLAGGGSSGANVLTF. The DNA of the CDR3 is TGTGCCAGCTCACCACAACTAGCGGGAGGTGGAAGCTCTGGGGCCAACGTCCTGACTTTC.

This clonotype has more than one count but fewer than ten. The rearrangement uses TRBV7-2 and TRBJ2-5; D is tentatively TRBD1 or TRBD2 (5 bases each). The germline V gene encodes CDR1 SGHTA and CDR2 FQGNSA. CDR3 length: 14 amino acids. V dropped 2 bases and J dropped 4 bases, with 11 bases sitting between them. The CDR3 protein is CASSLRGDGETQYF. As DNA, the CDR3 is TGTGCCAGCAGCTTAAGAGGGGATGGAGAGACCCAGTACTTC.

This clonotype was picked up a small number of times. The chain uses TRBV20-1 and TRBJ1-5; a weak D match, TRBD1 (5 bases). Trimming removed 6 bases at V and 0 bases at J, with 12 bases between. The CDR3 has 14 residues. Germline CDR1 DFQATT, CDR2 SNEGSKA (reference sequence). CDR3 region: CSAVRDVSNQPQHF. Written as DNA, the CDR3 is TGCAGTGCGGTCCGGGACGTTAGCAATCAGCCCCAGCATTTT.

This clonotype was seen just once. The chain joins TRBV5-4 to TRBJ2-5; D uncertain. V lost 0 bases and J lost 4, with 7 bases in between. Germline V gives CDR1 SGHNT, CDR2 YYREEE (reference sequence). CDR3 length: 13 residues. The CDR3 sequence: CASSLEPTETQYF. The DNA of the CDR3 is TGTGCCAGCAGCTTGGAGCCGACAGAGACCCAGTACTTC.

This clonotype was seen a handful of times. V gene TRBV7-6 combines with J gene TRBJ2-1; possibly TRBD2 for D (5 bases). The CDR3 consists of 15 residues. Trimming left V 7 bases short and J 6 bases short, with 19 bases between. Germline V gene lookup returns CDR1 SGHVS and CDR2 FNYEAQ. This CDR3 is CASNLAGSGTNEQFF. The CDR3 DNA is TGTGCCAGCAATCTCGCGGGTTCGGGAACCAATGAGCAGTTCTTC.

The rearrangement uses TRBV7-2 and TRBJ2-4; 8 bases are a match to TRBD2. The V gene's germline CDR1 is SGHTA and CDR2 FQGNSA. The length of the CDR3 is 16 residues. J lost 6 bases, V lost 5 bases, and 12 bases had no gene match. This CDR3 is CASSRFNAGGSNIQYF. The DNA of the CDR3 is TGTGCCAGCAGCCGATTCAATGCGGGAGGCTCAAACATTCAGTACTTC.

The chain uses TRBV19 and TRBJ2-1; 8 bases map to TRBD2. The junction had 7 bases not matched to a gene; V was cut back by 6 bases and J by 3 bases. The CDR3 contains 15 residues. Germline V lookup: CDR1 LNHDA, CDR2 SQIVND (reference sequence). The CDR3 loop is CASRGDRGGYNEQFF. In DNA, the CDR3 is TGTGCCAGTAGGGGGGATCGGGGGGGCTACAATGAGCAGTTCTTC.